This T cell receptor (beta chain) stems from a study of T cell repertoires in cytomegalovirus infection. Study summary: Carrying CMV and the relevant HLA type showed in public TCR beta signatures.

The CDR3 spans 14 residues. Germline V gene lookup returns CDR1 SGHTA and CDR2 FQGNSA. Germline trimming cut 6 bases from V and 4 bases from J; bases unmatched to any gene: 8. TCRdb recomputed calls from the reads with MiXCR, one row per CDR3 protein. The data contain roughly 920,000 distinct CDR3 sequences, roughly 30% of them singletons. Overall study findings and caveats: HLA-C-restricted CMV clonotypes gave the most frequent clonotype in two of eight donors.

The table lists this clonotype with many counts. Its antigen is undetermined. This sequence originates from a human donor in good health (CMV status not recorded). Some clones in this sample may be carry-over from other donors' samples. Specimen: cultured CD8+ T cells from PBMCs, collected from culture after CMV antigen stimulation. This chain joins TRBV7-2 and TRBJ2-7, with 8 nucleotides matching TRBD2. Here the CDR3 reads CASRLGGGRYEQYF. In DNA, the CDR3 is TGTGCCAGCAGGTTGGGCGGGGGGAGATACGAGCAGTACTTC.